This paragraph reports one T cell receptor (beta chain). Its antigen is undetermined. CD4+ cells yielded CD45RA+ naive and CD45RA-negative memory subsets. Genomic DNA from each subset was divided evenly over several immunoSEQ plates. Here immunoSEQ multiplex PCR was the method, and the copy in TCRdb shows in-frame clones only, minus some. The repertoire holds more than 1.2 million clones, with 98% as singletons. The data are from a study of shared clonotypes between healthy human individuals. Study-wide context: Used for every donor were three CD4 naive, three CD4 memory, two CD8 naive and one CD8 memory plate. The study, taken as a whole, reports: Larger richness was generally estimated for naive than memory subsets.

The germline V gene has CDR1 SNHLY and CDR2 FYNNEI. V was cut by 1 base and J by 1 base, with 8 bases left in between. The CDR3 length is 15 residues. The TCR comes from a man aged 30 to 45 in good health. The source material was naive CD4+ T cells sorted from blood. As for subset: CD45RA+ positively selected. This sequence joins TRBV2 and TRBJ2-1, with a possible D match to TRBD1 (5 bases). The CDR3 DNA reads TGTGCCAGCAGTGAAGGTAGGGGTTCCTACAATGAGCAGTTCTTC. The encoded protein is CASSEGRGSYNEQFF.